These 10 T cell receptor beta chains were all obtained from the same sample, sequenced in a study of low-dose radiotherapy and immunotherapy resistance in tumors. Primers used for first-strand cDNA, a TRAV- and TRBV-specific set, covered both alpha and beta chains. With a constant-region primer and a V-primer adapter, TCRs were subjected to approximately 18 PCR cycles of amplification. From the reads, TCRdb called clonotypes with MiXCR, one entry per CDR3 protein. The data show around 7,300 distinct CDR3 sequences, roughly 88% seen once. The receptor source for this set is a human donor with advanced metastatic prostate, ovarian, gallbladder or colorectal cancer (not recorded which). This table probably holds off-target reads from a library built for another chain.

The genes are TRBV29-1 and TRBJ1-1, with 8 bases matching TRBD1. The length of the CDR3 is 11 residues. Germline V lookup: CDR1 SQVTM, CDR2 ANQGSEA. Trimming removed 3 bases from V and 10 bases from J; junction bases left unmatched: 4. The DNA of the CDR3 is TGCAGCGTTGAGGCAGGGGGCCGAGCTTTCTTT. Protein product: CSVEAGGRAFF.

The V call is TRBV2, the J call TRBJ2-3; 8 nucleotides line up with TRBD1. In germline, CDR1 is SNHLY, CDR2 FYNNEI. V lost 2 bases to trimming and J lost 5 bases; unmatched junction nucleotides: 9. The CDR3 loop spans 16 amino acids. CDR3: CASSEKDREVGDTQYF. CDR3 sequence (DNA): TGTGCCAGCAGTGAAAAGGACAGGGAAGTTGGAGATACGCAGTATTTT.

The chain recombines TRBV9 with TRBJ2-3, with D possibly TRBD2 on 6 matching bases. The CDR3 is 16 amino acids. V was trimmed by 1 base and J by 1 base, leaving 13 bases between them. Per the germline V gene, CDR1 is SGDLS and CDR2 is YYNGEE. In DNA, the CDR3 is TGTGCCAGCAGCGTACAGGGACTCCCCGGCACAGATACGCAGTATTTT. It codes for CASSVQGLPGTDTQYF.

The DNA of the CDR3 is TGTGCCAGCAGCCTCTCCCAGGGTAACACTGAAGCTTTCTTT. Encoded protein: CASSLSQGNTEAFF. This chain links TRBV7-6 with TRBJ1-1; D is possibly TRBD1 (5 bases). The CDR3 is 14 amino acids. Trimming stripped 5 bases from V and 2 bases from J, with 12 bases between. In germline, CDR1 is SGHVS, CDR2 FNYEAQ.

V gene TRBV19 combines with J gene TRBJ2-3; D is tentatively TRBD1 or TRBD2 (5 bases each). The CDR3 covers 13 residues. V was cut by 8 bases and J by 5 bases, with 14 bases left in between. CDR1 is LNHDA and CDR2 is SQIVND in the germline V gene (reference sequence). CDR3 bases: TGTGCCAGTGGGGACGGGCAGGGAGATACGCAGTATTTT. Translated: CASGDGQGDTQYF.

CDR3 bases: TGCGCCAGCAGCCCCGTAGCGGGGGTTTCCTACGAGCAGTACTTC. It translates to CASSPVAGVSYEQYF. The chain joins TRBV5-1 to TRBJ2-7; 9 bases align to TRBD2. This CDR3 region has 15 residues. J was trimmed by 1 base and V by 4 bases; bases with no gene match: 6. Germline CDR1 is SGHRS and CDR2 is YFSETQ.

The CDR3 bases are TGCGCCAGCAGCCATAAGATAGGGGTTAGGGCTGAAGCTTTCTTT. Amino acids: CASSHKIGVRAEAFF. The V call is TRBV4-1, the J call TRBJ1-1; D is perhaps TRBD1 (5 bases). From germline, CDR1 is MGHRA and CDR2 YSYEKL. V lost 3 bases, J lost 6 bases, and 17 bases lay in between. This CDR3 is built from 15 residues.

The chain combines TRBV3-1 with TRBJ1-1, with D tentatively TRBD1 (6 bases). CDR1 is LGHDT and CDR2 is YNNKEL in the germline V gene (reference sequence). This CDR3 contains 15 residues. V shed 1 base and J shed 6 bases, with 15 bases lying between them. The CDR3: CASSQAAVGGSEAFF. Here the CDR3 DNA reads TGTGCCAGCAGCCAAGCAGCTGTCGGGGGCTCTGAAGCTTTCTTT.

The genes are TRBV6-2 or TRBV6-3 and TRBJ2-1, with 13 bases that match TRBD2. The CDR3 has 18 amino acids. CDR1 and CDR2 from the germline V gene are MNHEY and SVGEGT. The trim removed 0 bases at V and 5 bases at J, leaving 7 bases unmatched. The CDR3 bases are TGTGCCAGCAGTTACTCCGTTTTTACTAGCGGGGGGGACAATGAGCAGTTCTTC. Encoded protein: CASSYSVFTSGGDNEQFF.

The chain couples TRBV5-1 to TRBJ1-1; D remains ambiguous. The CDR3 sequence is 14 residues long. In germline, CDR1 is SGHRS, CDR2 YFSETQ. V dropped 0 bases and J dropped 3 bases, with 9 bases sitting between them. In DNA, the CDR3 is TGCGCCAGCAGCTTGGCTCGGGATCACACTGAAGCTTTCTTT. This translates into CASSLARDHTEAFF.